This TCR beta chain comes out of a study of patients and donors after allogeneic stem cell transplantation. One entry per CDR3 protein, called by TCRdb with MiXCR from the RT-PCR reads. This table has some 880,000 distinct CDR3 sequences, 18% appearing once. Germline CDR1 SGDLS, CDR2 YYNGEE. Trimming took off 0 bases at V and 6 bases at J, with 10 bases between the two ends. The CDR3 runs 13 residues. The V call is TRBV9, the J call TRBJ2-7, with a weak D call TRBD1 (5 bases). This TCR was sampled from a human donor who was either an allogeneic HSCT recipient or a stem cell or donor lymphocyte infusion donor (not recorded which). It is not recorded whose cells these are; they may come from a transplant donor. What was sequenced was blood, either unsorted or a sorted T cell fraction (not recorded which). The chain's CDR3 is CASSVGGVGEQYF. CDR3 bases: TGTGCCAGCAGCGTAGGGGGCGTAGGCGAGCAGTACTTC. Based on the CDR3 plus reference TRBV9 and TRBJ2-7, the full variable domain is DSGVTQTPKHLITATGQRVTLRCSPRSGDLSVYWYQQSLDQGLQFLIQYYNGEERAKGNILERFSAQQFPDLHSELNLSSLELGDSALYFCASSVGGVGEQYFGPGTRLTVT.